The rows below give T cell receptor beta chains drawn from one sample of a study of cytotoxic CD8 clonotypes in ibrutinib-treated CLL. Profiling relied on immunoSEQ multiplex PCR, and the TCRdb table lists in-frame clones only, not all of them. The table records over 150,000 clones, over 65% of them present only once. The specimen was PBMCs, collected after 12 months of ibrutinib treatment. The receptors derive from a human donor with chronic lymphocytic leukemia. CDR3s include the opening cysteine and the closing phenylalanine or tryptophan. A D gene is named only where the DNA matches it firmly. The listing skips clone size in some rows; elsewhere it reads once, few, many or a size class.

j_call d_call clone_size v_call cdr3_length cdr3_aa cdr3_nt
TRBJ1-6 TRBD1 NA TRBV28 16 CASSFVAGQGAWPLHF TGTGCCAGCAGTTTTGTCGCGGGACAGGGTGCGTGGCCCCTCCACTTT
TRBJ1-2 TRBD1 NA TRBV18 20 CASSPSQPSTGPWFNYGYTF TGTGCCAGCTCACCAAGTCAACCCTCGACAGGGCCGTGGTTTAACTATGGCTACACCTTC
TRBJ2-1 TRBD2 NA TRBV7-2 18 CASSPSGGTVSSYNEQFF TGTGCCAGCAGCCCTAGCGGGGGGACAGTCAGCTCCTACAATGAGCAGTTCTTC
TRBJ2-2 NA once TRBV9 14 CASSDRANTGELFF TGTGCCAGCAGCGACAGGGCTAACACCGGGGAGCTGTTTTTT
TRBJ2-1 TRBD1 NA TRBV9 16 CASSVGAGTGYNEQFF TGTGCCAGCAGCGTGGGTGCCGGGACAGGATACAATGAGCAGTTCTTC
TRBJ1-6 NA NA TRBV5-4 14 CASSGGHGNSPLHF TGTGCCAGCAGCGGAGGGCATGGGAATTCACCCCTCCACTTT
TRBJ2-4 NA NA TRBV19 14 CASSGRLAKNIQYF TGTGCCAGTAGCGGTAGGTTAGCCAAAAACATTCAGTACTTC
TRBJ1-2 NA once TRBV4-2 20 CASSQDFQGFLLRANYGYTF TGTGCCAGCAGCCAAGATTTTCAGGGGTTTCTCCTTCGCGCTAACTATGGCTACACCTTC
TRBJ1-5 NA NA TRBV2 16 CASTDRYAGSNQPQHF TGTGCCAGCACTGATAGGTATGCGGGGAGCAATCAGCCCCAGCATTTT
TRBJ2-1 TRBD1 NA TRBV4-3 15 CASSHALDRESEQFF TGCGCCAGCAGCCACGCCTTAGACAGGGAGAGTGAGCAGTTCTTC
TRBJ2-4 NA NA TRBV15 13 CATLDRVKNIQYF TGTGCCACCTTAGACAGAGTCAAAAACATTCAGTACTTC
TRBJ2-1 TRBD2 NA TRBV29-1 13 CSVSSSGRNEQFF TGCAGCGTTTCGTCTAGCGGGAGAAATGAGCAGTTCTTC
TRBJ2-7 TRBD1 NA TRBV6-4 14 CAKQPTGQTYEQYF TGTGCCAAGCAACCTACGGGACAGACCTACGAGCAGTACTTC
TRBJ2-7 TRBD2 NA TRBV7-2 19 CASSLEPGTERLARYEQYF TGTGCCAGCAGCTTAGAACCGGGGACCGAGCGACTAGCTCGGTACGAGCAGTACTTC
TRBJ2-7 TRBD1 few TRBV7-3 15 CASSPQGVRGQEQYF TGTGCCAGCAGCCCCCAAGGGGTCAGGGGGCAGGAGCAGTACTTC
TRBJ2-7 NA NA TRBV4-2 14 CASSQDQPSYEQYF TGTGCCAGCAGCCAAGACCAGCCGTCGTACGAGCAGTACTTC
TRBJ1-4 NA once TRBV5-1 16 CASSPKGTVTNEKLFF TGCGCCAGCAGCCCAAAAGGGACGGTTACAAATGAAAAACTGTTTTTT
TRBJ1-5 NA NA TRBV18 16 CASSPVGRLSNQPQHF TGTGCCAGCTCACCAGTGGGGAGACTTAGCAATCAGCCCCAGCATTTT
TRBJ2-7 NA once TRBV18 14 CASSPRTDTYEQYF TGTGCCAGCTCACCACGGACGGATACCTACGAGCAGTACTTC
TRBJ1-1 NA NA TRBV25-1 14 CASSVPGDNTEAFF TGTGCCAGCAGTGTTCCGGGGGATAACACTGAAGCTTTCTTT
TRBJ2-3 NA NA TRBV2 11 CASGTGYTQYF TGTGCCAGCGGCACAGGGTATACGCAGTATTTT
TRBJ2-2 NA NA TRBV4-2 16 CASSQEGPASPGELFF TGTGCCAGCAGCCAAGAAGGGCCTGCCTCTCCAGGGGAGCTGTTTTTT
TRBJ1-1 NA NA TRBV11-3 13 CASSYQVNTEAFF TGTGCCAGCAGCTATCAAGTCAACACTGAAGCTTTCTTT
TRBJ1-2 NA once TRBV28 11 CASSFRVGYTF TGTGCCAGCAGTTTCAGGGTTGGCTACACCTTC
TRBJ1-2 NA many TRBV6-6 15 CASSYLQGGGYGYTF TGTGCCAGCAGTTACCTACAGGGAGGTGGCTATGGCTACACCTTC
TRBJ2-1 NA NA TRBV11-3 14 CASSSQGRDNEQFF TGTGCCAGCAGCTCCCAGGGGCGGGACAATGAGCAGTTCTTC
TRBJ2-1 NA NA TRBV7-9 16 CASSPGLGSSYNEQFF TGTGCCAGCAGCCCAGGCCTAGGAAGCTCCTACAATGAGCAGTTCTTC
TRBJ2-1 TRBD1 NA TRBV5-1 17 CASSGYGQGIANNEQFF TGCGCCAGCAGTGGGTACGGACAGGGCATAGCAAACAATGAGCAGTTCTTC
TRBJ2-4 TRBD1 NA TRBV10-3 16 CAISESTTGGANIQYF TGTGCCATCAGTGAGTCTACTACAGGGGGTGCGAACATTCAGTACTTC
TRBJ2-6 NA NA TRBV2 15 CASSDPFLGANVLTF TGTGCCAGCAGTGACCCGTTCCTGGGGGCCAACGTCCTGACTTTC
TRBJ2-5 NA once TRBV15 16 CATSRDEGWEQETQYF TGTGCCACCAGCAGAGATGAAGGCTGGGAACAAGAGACCCAGTACTTC
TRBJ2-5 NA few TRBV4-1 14 CASSQVGSQETQYF TGCGCCAGCAGCCAAGTAGGATCCCAAGAGACCCAGTACTTC
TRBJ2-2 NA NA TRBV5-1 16 CASTRNRETNTGELFF TGCGCCAGCACTCGGAATCGGGAGACGAACACCGGGGAGCTGTTTTTT
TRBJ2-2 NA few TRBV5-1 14 CASSPGTDTGELFF TGCGCCAGCAGCCCCGGGACGGACACCGGGGAGCTGTTTTTT
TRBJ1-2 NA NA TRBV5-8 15 CASSLVGVTNYGYTF TGTGCCAGCAGCTTGGTAGGAGTTACTAACTATGGCTACACCTTC
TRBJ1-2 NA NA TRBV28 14 CASSLQEAPYGYTF TGTGCCAGCAGTTTACAGGAGGCCCCCTATGGCTACACCTTC
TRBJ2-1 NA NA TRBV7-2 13 CASSLVREGPQFF TGTGCCAGCAGCTTAGTCAGAGAGGGGCCCCAGTTCTTC
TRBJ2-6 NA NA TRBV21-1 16 CASSWYRGSGANVLTF TGTGCCAGCAGCTGGTACAGGGGCTCTGGGGCCAACGTCCTGACTTTC
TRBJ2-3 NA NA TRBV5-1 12 CASSFTDDTQYF TGCGCCAGCAGCTTTACGGACGATACGCAGTATTTT
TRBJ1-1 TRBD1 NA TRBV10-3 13 CAISPGGNTEAFF TGTGCCATCAGCCCAGGGGGGAACACTGAAGCTTTCTTT
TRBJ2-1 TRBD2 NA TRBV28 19 CASKVVVGTSGRTYNEQFF TGTGCCAGCAAAGTGGTGGTGGGGACTAGCGGGAGGACCTACAATGAGCAGTTCTTC
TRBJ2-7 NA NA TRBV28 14 CASSFGRTPYEQYF TGTGCCAGCAGTTTTGGGAGGACCCCCTACGAGCAGTACTTC
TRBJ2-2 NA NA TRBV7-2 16 CASSLVMRWGTGELFF TGTGCCAGCAGCTTAGTGATGAGGTGGGGAACCGGGGAGCTGTTTTTT
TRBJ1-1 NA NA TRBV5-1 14 CASSLEGEWTEAFF TGCGCCAGCAGCTTGGAGGGGGAGTGGACTGAAGCTTTCTTT
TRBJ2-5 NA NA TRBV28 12 CASNQGRKTQYF TGTGCCAGCAACCAGGGCCGCAAGACCCAGTACTTC
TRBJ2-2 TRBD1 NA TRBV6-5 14 CASRRQGVAGELFF TGTGCCAGCAGGAGACAGGGGGTTGCCGGGGAGCTGTTTTTT
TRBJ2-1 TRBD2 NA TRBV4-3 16 CASSQGLAGTYNEQFF TGCGCCAGCAGCCAAGGGCTAGCGGGGACCTACAATGAGCAGTTCTTC
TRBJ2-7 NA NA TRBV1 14 CTSSHRDRDYEQYF TGCACCAGCAGCCACAGGGACAGGGACTACGAGCAGTACTTC
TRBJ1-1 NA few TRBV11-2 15 CASSLSAGRNSEAFF TGTGCCAGCAGCTTGAGTGCAGGGCGGAATTCTGAAGCTTTCTTT
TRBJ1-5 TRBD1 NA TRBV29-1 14 CSVRDRDSNQPQHF TGCAGCGTTCGGGACAGGGATAGCAATCAGCCCCAGCATTTT
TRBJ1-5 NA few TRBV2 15 CASSSGRSGGQPQHF TGTGCCAGCAGCTCGGGACGTTCGGGGGGTCAGCCCCAGCATTTT
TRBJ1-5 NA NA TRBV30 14 CAWSHGQTNQPQHF TGTGCCTGGAGTCATGGACAGACTAATCAGCCCCAGCATTTT